The sequence of this T cell receptor (beta chain) was determined in a study of T cell repertoires in cytomegalovirus infection. Findings and caveats of the study: HLA-C-restricted, CMV-specific TCR beta clonotypes were dominant ex vivo. Frequencies of public TCR beta families were cumulated, and this identified carriers of CMV plus the relevant HLA.

CDR3 length: 17 amino acids. The V gene's germline CDR1 is LNHDA and CDR2 SQIVND (reference sequence). The V end was cut by 5 bases, the J end by 3 bases, with 22 bases between. This clonotype was detected many times. The antigen is not known. TCRdb re-called the reads through MiXCR, storing one row per CDR3 protein. The table has some 300,000 distinct CDR3 sequences, 9.6% seen once. The source material was PBMCs. The genes are TRBV19 and TRBJ1-1, with a possible D match to TRBD1 (6 bases). The source is a human donor in good health (CMV status not recorded). Some clones in this sample may be carry-over from other donors' samples. The chain's CDR3 is CASSVQGALKVDTEAFF. CDR3 in DNA: TGTGCCAGTAGTGTACAGGGAGCCCTTAAGGTTGACACTGAAGCTTTCTTT.